This T cell receptor (beta chain) stems from a study of blood T cells in healthy people across ages. Every donor gave approximately 10 milliliters of peripheral blood. V lost 3 bases, J lost 5 bases, and 8 bases lay in between. The CDR3 has 13 amino acids. Germline CDR1 and CDR2: SGHRS and YFSETQ. A second roughly 6 to 12 cycle PCR used barcoded and J-beta primers. From the 5' RACE reads, TCRdb called clonotypes with MiXCR, one entry per CDR3 protein. The sample holds roughly 680,000 distinct CDR3 sequences; around 50% are singletons and the top ten take about 13%. With respect to this clonotype: The antigen is undetermined.

The study's findings and limits: Diversity of TCR beta per million T cells declined in a roughly linear way with age.

Material: blood. The clonotype comes from a woman of 80 years or more in good health. V and J are TRBV5-1 and TRBJ2-2, with D possibly matching TRBD2 (5 bases). In nucleotides, the CDR3 is TGCGCCAGCAGCTGGGAGATAACCGGGGAGCTGTTTTTT. The encoded protein is CASSWEITGELFF.